Shown below are 7 T cell receptor beta chains from a single sample sequenced in a study of radiation and T cells in renal cell carcinoma. The time point denotes: blood 2 weeks post-SBRT. Stated treatment: 15 Gy SBRT to primary tumor, nephrectomy 4 weeks later. Repertoires were generated with immunoSEQ multiplex PCR, while TCRdb's copy carries only in-frame clones and drops some. Among 65,000 to 80,000 clones, 80% to 90% were seen once, and the ten largest hold 20% to 25%. The sequencing here drew on blood, taken from a patient whose treatment included radiotherapy and nephrectomy. The origin of the receptors is a woman between 45 and 65 years old with renal cell carcinoma.

This chain connects TRBV7-2 to TRBJ2-7; the D is unclear. This CDR3 has 14 residues. V gave up 5 bases and J gave up 0 bases, with 11 bases separating them. Germline V gene sequence: CDR1 SGHTA, CDR2 FQGNSA. This chain's CDR3 is CASSTGPPSYEQYF. CDR3 nucleotides: TGTGCCAGCAGCACTGGACCTCCCTCCTACGAGCAGTACTTC.

This clone was picked up a small number of times. The V gene is TRBV6-5, the J gene TRBJ2-2; a possible D gene is TRBD1 (7 bases). The CDR3 is 14 residues long. V shed 6 bases and J shed 3 bases, with 11 bases lying between them. Germline V gives CDR1 MNHEY, CDR2 SVGAGI. CDR3 protein: CASSTGEDTGELFF. The DNA for the CDR3 is TGTGCCAGCAGCACAGGGGAGGACACCGGGGAGCTGTTTTTT.

The gene calls are TRBV27 and TRBJ1-1; 7 bases align to TRBD1. Trimming took 5 bases from V and 3 from J; bases not matched to a gene: 0. The germline CDR1 and CDR2 sequences are MNHEY and SMNVEV (reference sequence). CDR3 length: 12 residues. The CDR3 region is CASSGTDTEAFF. The CDR3 nucleotides are TGTGCCAGCAGTGGGACAGACACTGAAGCTTTCTTT.

The J gene is TRBJ2-7, the V gene TRBV7-2, with 8 bases aligning to TRBD2. This CDR3 spans 14 amino acids. Germline CDR1 reads SGHTA; CDR2 reads FQGNSA. V shed 5 bases and J 5 bases; nucleotides not matched to a gene: 8. CDR3 coding DNA: TGTGCCAGCAGCGATAGGGCGGGGGGAGACGAGCAGTACTTC. This sequence encodes CASSDRAGGDEQYF.

As for this clone: One junction end disagrees with the germline gene, perhaps due to a read error. The rearrangement joins TRBV5-6 to TRBJ1-2, with 7 bases identical to TRBD1. Germline values: CDR1 SGHDT, CDR2 YYEEEE. The length of the CDR3 is 14 residues. CDR3 in DNA: TGTGCCAGCAGCATAGGGGACAGAAGTTATGGCTACATCTTC. It encodes CASSIGDRSYGYIF.

The V gene is TRBV7-2, the J gene TRBJ2-1; 9 bases match TRBD1. The V segment lost 5 bases and the J segment 5 bases; nucleotides outside the gene matches: 10. Germline V lookup: CDR1 SGHTA, CDR2 FQGNSA. The CDR3 length is 16 residues. The CDR3 protein is CASSQLLGQGDNEQFF. The CDR3 nucleotides read TGTGCCAGCAGCCAACTCCTGGGACAGGGTGACAATGAGCAGTTCTTC.

The V and J genes are TRBV6-1 and TRBJ2-1, with D unresolved. The length of the CDR3 is 10 residues. With 2 bases removed from V and 8 bases from J, the gap between germline ends came to 1 base. Germline V gives CDR1 MNHNS, CDR2 SASEGT. The CDR3 sequence is CASSEYEQFF. In DNA form, the CDR3 reads TGTGCCAGCAGTGAATATGAGCAGTTCTTC.